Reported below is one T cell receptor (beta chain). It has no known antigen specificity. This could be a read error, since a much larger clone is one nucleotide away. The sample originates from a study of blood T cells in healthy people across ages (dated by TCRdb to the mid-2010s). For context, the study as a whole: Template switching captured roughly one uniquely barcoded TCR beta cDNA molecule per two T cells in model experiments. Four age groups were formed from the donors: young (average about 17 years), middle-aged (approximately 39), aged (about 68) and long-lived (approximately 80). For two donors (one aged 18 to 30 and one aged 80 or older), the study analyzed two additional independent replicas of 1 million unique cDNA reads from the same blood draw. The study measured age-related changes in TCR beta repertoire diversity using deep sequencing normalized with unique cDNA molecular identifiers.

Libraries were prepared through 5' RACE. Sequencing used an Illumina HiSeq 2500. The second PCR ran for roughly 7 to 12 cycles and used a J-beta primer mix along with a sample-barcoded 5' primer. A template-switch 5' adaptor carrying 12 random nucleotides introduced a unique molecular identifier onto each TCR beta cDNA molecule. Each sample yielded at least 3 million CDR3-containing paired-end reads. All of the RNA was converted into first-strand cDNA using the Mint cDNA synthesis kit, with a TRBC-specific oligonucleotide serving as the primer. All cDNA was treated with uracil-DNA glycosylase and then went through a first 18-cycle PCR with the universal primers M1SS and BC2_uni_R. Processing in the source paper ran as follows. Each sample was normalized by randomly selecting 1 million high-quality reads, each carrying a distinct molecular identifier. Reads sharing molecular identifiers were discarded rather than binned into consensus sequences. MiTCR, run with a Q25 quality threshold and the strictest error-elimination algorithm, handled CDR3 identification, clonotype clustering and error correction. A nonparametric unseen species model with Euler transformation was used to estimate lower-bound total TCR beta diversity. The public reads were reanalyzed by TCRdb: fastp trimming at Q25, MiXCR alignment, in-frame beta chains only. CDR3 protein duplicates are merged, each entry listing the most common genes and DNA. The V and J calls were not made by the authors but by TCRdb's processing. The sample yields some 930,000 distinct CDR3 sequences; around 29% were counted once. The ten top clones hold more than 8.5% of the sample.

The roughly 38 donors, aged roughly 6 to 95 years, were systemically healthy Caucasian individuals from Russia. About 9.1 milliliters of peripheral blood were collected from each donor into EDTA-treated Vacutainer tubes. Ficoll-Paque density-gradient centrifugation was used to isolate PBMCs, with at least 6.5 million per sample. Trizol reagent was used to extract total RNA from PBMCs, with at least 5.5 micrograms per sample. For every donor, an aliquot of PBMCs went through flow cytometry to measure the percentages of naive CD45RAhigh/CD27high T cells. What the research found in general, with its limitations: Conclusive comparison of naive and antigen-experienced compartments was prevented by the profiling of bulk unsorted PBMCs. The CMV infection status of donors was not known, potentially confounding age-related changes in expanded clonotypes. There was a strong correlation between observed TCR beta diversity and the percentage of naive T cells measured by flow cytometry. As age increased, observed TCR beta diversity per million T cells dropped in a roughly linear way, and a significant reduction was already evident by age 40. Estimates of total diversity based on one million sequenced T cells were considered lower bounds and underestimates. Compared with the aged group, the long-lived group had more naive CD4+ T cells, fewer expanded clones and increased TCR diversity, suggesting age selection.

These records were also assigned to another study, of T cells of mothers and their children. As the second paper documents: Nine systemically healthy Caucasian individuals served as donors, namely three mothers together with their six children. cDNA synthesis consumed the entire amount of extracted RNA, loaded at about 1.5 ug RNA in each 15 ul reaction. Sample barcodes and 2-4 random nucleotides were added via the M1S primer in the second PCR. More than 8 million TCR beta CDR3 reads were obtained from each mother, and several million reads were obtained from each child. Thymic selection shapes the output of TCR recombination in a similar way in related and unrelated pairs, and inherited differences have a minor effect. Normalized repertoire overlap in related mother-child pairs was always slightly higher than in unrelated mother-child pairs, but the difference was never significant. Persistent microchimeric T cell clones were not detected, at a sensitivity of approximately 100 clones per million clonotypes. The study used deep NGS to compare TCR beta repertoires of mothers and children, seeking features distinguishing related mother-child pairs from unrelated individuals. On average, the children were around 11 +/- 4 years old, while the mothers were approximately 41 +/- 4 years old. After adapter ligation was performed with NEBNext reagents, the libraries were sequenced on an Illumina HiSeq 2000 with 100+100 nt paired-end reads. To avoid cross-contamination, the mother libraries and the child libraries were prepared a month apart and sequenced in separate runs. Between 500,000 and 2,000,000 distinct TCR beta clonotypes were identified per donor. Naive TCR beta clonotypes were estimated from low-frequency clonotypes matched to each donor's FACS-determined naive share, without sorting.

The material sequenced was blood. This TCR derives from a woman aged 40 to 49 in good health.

The DNA sequence follows: TGTGCCAGCTCAGACCGGTCCCGGGGCGAGCAGTACTTC. Its coded protein is CASSDRSRGEQYF. Recombination joined TRBV18 with TRBJ2-7; matching of 5 bases hints at TRBD2 as the D gene. Spanning cysteine to phenylalanine, the CDR3 consists of 13 amino acids. The sequence is cut down to CDR3 DNA, 39 bases in frame from base 1. CDR1 and CDR2 (KGHSH, LQKENI) derive from the germline V gene. V is clipped by 5 bases and J by 6 bases, and the sequence between their germline boundaries is 14 bases long.